This T cell receptor beta chain was recovered during a study of cytomegalovirus exposure and HLA in healthy donors. Study-wide results and caveats: What TCR beta sequences reportedly achieved was accurate prediction of HLA-A and HLA-B alleles in most subjects.

On this clone: The antigen is not known.

It was with 60 Vbeta and 13 Jbeta primers that the PCR ran. Data came from immunoSEQ multiplex PCR; TCRdb stores just in-frame clones and leaves some out. The sample has 65,000 to 90,000 clones; about 81% are singletons. The germline gives CDR1 MNHEY, CDR2 SMNVEV (reference sequence). Trimming shortened V by 3 bases and J by 0 bases, and 18 bases separated the two germline ends. The length of the CDR3 is 19 residues. The chain links TRBV27 to TRBJ2-6; D might be TRBD1 (6 bases). This TCR derives from a man aged 65 to 85 in good health and CMV-seronegative. Input material: PBMCs. CDR3 amino acids: CASSLILDRTGSGANVLTF. The CDR3 DNA sequence: TGTGCCAGCAGTTTGATCCTCGACAGGACGGGCTCTGGGGCCAACGTCCTGACTTTC.